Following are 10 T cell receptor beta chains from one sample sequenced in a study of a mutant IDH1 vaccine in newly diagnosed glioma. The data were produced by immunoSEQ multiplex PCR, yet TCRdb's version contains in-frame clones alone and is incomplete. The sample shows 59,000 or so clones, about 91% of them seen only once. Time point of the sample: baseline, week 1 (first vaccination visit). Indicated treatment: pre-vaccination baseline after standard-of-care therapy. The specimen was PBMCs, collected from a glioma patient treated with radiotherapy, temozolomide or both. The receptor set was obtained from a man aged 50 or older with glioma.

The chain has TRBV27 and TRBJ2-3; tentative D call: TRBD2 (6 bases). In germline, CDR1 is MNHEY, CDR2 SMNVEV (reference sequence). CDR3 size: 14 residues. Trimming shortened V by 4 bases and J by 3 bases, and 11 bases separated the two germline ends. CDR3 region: CASSYGLSTDTQYF. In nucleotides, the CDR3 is TGTGCCAGCAGTTACGGACTATCTACAGATACGCAGTATTTT.

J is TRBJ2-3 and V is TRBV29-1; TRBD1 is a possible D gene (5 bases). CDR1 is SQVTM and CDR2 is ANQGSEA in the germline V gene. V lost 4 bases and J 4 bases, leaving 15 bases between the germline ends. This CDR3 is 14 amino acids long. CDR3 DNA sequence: TGCAGCGTTGTTGGGGCAGGGTCTGCAGATACGCAGTATTTT. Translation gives CSVVGAGSADTQYF.

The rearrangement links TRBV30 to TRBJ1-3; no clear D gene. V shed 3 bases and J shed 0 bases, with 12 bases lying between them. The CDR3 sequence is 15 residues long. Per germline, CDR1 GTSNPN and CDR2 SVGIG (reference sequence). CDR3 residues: CAWRQVPFSGNTIYF. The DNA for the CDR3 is TGTGCCTGGAGGCAGGTTCCCTTCTCTGGAAACACCATATATTTT.

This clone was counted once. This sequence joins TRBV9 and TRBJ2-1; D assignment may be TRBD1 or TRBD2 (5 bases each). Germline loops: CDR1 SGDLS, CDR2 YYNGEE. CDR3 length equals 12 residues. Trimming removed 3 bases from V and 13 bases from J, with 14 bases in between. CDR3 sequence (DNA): TGTGCCAGCAGCGCCAACGGGGACGACCAGTTCTTC. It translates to CASSANGDDQFF.

The CDR3 nucleotides are TGTGCCATCACCACCGGGTCCGGGACAGGGCTAAACTATGGCTACACCTTC. Protein product: CAITTGSGTGLNYGYTF. This chain joins TRBV10-3 and TRBJ1-2; 9 nucleotides match TRBD1. The CDR3 covers 17 residues. Trimming removed 7 bases from V and 2 bases from J; junction bases left unmatched: 14. Per germline, CDR1 ENHRY and CDR2 SYGVKD.

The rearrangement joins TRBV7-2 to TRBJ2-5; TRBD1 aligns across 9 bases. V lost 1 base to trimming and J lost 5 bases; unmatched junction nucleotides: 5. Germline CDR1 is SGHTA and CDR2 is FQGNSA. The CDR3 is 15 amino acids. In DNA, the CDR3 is TGTGCCAGCAGCTTAGTACAGGGGGCAACGGAGACCCAGTACTTC. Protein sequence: CASSLVQGATETQYF.

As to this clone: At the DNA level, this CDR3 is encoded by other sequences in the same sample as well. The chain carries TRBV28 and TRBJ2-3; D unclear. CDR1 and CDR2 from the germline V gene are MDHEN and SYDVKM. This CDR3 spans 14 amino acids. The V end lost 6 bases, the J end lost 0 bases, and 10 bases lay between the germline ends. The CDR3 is CASSPLRSTDTQYF. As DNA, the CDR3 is TGTGCCAGCAGCCCTCTCAGAAGCACAGATACGCAGTATTTT.

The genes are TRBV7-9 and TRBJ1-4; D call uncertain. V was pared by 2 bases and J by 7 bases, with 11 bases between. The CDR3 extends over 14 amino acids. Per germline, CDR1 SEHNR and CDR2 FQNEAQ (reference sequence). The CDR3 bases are TGTGCCAGCAGCTTACAAGGACTTGGTGAAAAACTGTTTTTT. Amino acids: CASSLQGLGEKLFF.

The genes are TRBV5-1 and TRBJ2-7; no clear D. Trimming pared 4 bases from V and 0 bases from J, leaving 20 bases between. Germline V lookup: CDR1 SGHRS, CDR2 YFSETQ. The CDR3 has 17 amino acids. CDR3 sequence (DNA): TGCGCCAGCAGCCCTCTGTTCTTCGGGTCCAGCTCCTACGAGCAGTACTTC. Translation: CASSPLFFGSSSYEQYF.

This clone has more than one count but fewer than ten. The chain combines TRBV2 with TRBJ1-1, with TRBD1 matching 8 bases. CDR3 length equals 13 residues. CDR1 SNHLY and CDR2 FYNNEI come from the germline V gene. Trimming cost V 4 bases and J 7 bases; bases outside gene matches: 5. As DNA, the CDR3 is TGTGCCAGCAGTGCCGGGGACAGGTTTGAAGCTTTCTTT. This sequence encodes CASSAGDRFEAFF.